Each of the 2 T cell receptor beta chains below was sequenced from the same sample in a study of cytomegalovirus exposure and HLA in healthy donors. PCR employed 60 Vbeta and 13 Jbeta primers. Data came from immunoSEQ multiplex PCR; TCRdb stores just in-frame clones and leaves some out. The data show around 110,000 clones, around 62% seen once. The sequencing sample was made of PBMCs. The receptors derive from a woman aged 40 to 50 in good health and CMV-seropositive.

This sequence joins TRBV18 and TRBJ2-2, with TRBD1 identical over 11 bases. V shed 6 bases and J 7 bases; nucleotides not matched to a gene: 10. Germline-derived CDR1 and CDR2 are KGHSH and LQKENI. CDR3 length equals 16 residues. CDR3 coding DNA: TGTGCCAGCTCGACATTGGACAGGGGGCTTGGCGGGGAGCTGTTTTTT. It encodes CASSTLDRGLGGELFF.

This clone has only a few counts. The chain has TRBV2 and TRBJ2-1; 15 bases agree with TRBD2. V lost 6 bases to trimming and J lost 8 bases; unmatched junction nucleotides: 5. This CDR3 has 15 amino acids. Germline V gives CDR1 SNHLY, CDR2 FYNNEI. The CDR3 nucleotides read TGTGCCAGCAGCCAGGGACTAGCGGGAGGAGATGAGCAGTTCTTC. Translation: CASSQGLAGGDEQFF.